What follows are 11 T cell receptor beta chains derived from one specimen sequenced in a study of blood T cell repertoires in COVID-19. Generated by immunoSEQ multiplex PCR, the TCRdb table keeps only in-frame clones and is missing some. Of 450,000 or so clones in the sample, 80% to 90% were seen once. Input material: peripheral blood. All receptors come from a man aged 18 to 29 with COVID-19, enrolled during active disease.

The rearrangement uses TRBV7-9 and TRBJ2-1; 7 nucleotides line up with TRBD1. The germline V gene has CDR1 SEHNR and CDR2 FQNEAQ (reference sequence). J was trimmed by 8 bases and V by 5 bases; bases with no gene match: 6. This CDR3 region has 13 residues. For the CDR3, the DNA is TGTGCCAGCAGCGGACAGGTCCGGGATGAGCAGTTCTTC. Its translation: CASSGQVRDEQFF. Complete variable domain (other parts from reference TRBV7-9 and TRBJ2-1): DTGVSQNPRHKITKRGQNVTFRCDPISEHNRLYWYRQTLGQGPEFLTYFQNEAQLEKSRLLSDRFSAERPKGSFSTLEIQRTEQGDSAMYLCASSGQVRDEQFFGPGTRLTVL.

The CDR3 sequence: CASSEDTGSRETQYF. The CDR3 DNA is TGTGCCAGCAGTGAAGACACAGGGTCGAGGGAGACCCAGTACTTC. This chain links TRBV2 with TRBJ2-5, with D maybe TRBD1 (6 bases). Germline V gene sequence: CDR1 SNHLY, CDR2 FYNNEI. Trimming shortened V by 1 base and J by 5 bases, and 14 bases separated the two germline ends. This CDR3 has 15 amino acids.

The genes are TRBV6-5 and TRBJ2-1, with 10 bases identical to TRBD1. The CDR3 contains 16 residues. Germline V CDR1 and CDR2: MNHEY, SVGAGI. The V and J ends lost 2 bases and 8 bases, in that order; junction bases with no gene match: 9. The CDR3 sequence: CASSYPTGTGVDEQFF. Written as DNA, the CDR3 is TGTGCCAGCAGTTACCCGACCGGGACAGGGGTGGATGAGCAGTTCTTC.

CDR3 nucleotide sequence: TGTGCCAGCAGCCAAGAAGGGGGATCCAATGAAAAACTGTTTTTT. This encodes CASSQEGGSNEKLFF. The chain links TRBV4-2 to TRBJ1-4, with D possibly TRBD1 on 6 matching bases. CDR1 and CDR2 (germline): LGHNA, YNFKEQ. This CDR3 spans 15 amino acids. V was shortened by 0 bases and J by 5 bases, with 10 bases between the two germline ends.

The V gene is TRBV6-6, the J gene TRBJ1-2; a weak D match, TRBD1 (5 bases). V lost 5 bases, J lost 0 bases, and 22 bases lay in between. This CDR3 comprises 18 residues. Germline-derived CDR1 and CDR2 are MNHNY and SVGAGI (reference sequence). CDR3 protein: CASSPHRRGGSANYGYTF. The CDR3 nucleotides are TGTGCCAGCAGTCCACACCGAAGGGGTGGTTCGGCTAACTATGGCTACACCTTC.

The rearrangement uses TRBV5-8 and TRBJ1-4; 9 bases match TRBD1. This CDR3 is 15 amino acids long. V gave up 4 bases and J gave up 1 base; unmatched junction bases: 2. CDR1 SGHTS and CDR2 YDEGEE come from the germline V gene. The CDR3 bases are TGTGCCAGCAGCCCGACAGGGGGAACTAATGAAAAACTGTTTTTT. It yields the protein CASSPTGGTNEKLFF.

The chain carries TRBV9 and TRBJ2-3; 14 nucleotides agree with TRBD2. The CDR3 covers 16 residues. Germline V gene sequence: CDR1 SGDLS, CDR2 YYNGEE. V shed 2 bases, J shed 5 bases, and the junction held 4 bases outside the gene matches. The CDR3 protein is CASSVGLAGAEDTQYF. CDR3 DNA sequence: TGTGCCAGCAGCGTGGGACTAGCGGGAGCAGAAGATACGCAGTATTTT.

This clone was seen just once. This sequence joins TRBV11-2 and TRBJ2-3; maybe TRBD2 (5 bases). Germline V gene lookup returns CDR1 SGHAT and CDR2 FQNNGV. The germline V and J ends were trimmed by 3 bases and 2 bases, with 9 bases remaining between them. The CDR3 is 14 residues long. This CDR3 reads CASSFTGNTDTQYF. CDR3 in DNA: TGTGCCAGCAGCTTCACCGGGAACACAGATACGCAGTATTTT. The entire variable domain, with the rest obtained from reference TRBV11-2 and TRBJ2-3, is as follows: EAGVAQSPRYKIIEKRQSVAFWCNPISGHATLYWYQQILGQGPKLLIQFQNNGVVDDSQLPKDRFSAERLKGVDSTLKIQPAKLEDSAVYLCASSFTGNTDTQYFGPGTRLTVL.

The chain combines TRBV4-1 with TRBJ1-4; D is ambiguous. V lost 1 base and J 5 bases, leaving 11 bases between the germline ends. Germline V gene lookup returns CDR1 MGHRA and CDR2 YSYEKL. The CDR3 loop spans 15 amino acids. CDR3 sequence reads: CASSQARGLNEKLFF. DNA for the CDR3: TGCGCCAGCAGCCAAGCCAGAGGCCTGAATGAAAAACTGTTTTTT.

The chain couples TRBV6-5 to TRBJ2-5, with 8 bases aligning to TRBD2. Per the germline V gene, CDR1 is MNHEY and CDR2 is SVGAGI. The CDR3 runs 15 residues. The junction had 10 bases not matched to a gene; V was cut back by 5 bases and J by 5 bases. CDR3 protein: CASSPSGGGAETQYF. CDR3 in DNA: TGTGCCAGCAGTCCGAGCGGGGGAGGGGCGGAGACCCAGTACTTC.

A remark on this clone: Other nucleotide sequences from this sample produce the same CDR3. The chain joins TRBV7-9 to TRBJ2-7, with TRBD1 matching 9 bases. Germline values: CDR1 SEHNR, CDR2 FQNEAQ (reference sequence). The CDR3 is made up of 14 amino acids. The ends lost 5 bases at V and 1 base at J; junction bases unmatched: 3. In DNA, the CDR3 is TGTGCCAGCAGCCGGGACAGGGTTTCCTACGAGCAGTACTTC. This encodes CASSRDRVSYEQYF.